This T cell receptor beta chain stems from a study of molecular identifiers for immune sequencing clone quantification. This clonotype was counted many times. What it binds is not known. Germline CDR1 SGHVS, CDR2 FQNEAQ. Germline trimming cut 1 base from V and 5 bases from J; bases unmatched to any gene: 3. There are 15 residues in the CDR3. Construction of naive CD8 libraries employed roughly 19,000 to 1,100,000 sorted cells together with 10%, 30% or 50% RNA. TCRdb independently ran MiXCR on the PCR reads; one entry per CDR3 protein. The sample consists of more than 9,500 distinct CDR3 sequences, roughly 18% of them appearing once. Study-level findings and limits: Identical TCR molecules that share a barcode could lead to an underestimation of highly expanded clone sizes. Clones with over 20 RNA copies captured over 97% of effector molecules but under 1% of naive ones.

The sample consisted of naive CD8+ T cells from blood, with Jurkat cell RNA spiked in. Regarding subset: FACS-sorted CD8+CD4-CCR7+CD45RA+ naive T cells. The sequence was collected from a human donor in good health. Some libraries in this study had Jurkat cell RNA spiked in. V gene TRBV7-8 combines with J gene TRBJ1-1; TRBD1 matches at 11 bases. The CDR3 sequence: CASSLGTGGFTEAFF. The CDR3 coding sequence is TGTGCCAGCAGCTTAGGGACAGGGGGCTTTACTGAAGCTTTCTTT.